What follows are 21 T cell receptor beta chains derived from one specimen sequenced in a study of blood T cells in healthy people across ages. Primed by a sample-barcoded 5' primer and a J-beta primer mix, a second PCR proceeded for roughly 6 to 12 cycles. Each CDR3 protein gets one entry after TCRdb re-called the 5' RACE reads with MiXCR. This table holds 1.5 million to 2 million distinct CDR3 sequences, approximately 30% found once. The sequenced sample was blood. The receptors originated from a woman in her twenties or thirties in good health.

This clonotype has only a few counts. The chain is built from TRBV10-3 and TRBJ2-7; no reliable D call. The V end was cut by 3 bases, the J end by 5 bases, with 11 bases between. The V gene's germline CDR1 is ENHRY and CDR2 SYGVKD. This CDR3 is built from 13 residues. The CDR3 loop is CAISDPYNDEQYF. CDR3 DNA: TGTGCCATCAGTGACCCTTACAACGACGAGCAGTACTTC.

Many counts were recorded for this clonotype. The chain links TRBV18 to TRBJ2-4; 10 bases are a match to TRBD2. This CDR3 region has 13 residues. V shed 5 bases, J shed 13 bases, and the junction held 8 bases outside the gene matches. CDR1 KGHSH and CDR2 LQKENI come from the germline V gene. In nucleotides, the CDR3 is TGTGCCAGCTCAGAACTAGCGGGGAGTGAGCAGTACTTC. As protein: CASSELAGSEQYF.

The rearrangement uses TRBV7-9 and TRBJ2-2; the D gene is possibly TRBD1 (6 bases). Germline V gives CDR1 SEHNR, CDR2 FQNEAQ (reference sequence). With 2 bases removed from V and 6 bases from J, the gap between germline ends came to 13 bases. This CDR3 is built from 15 residues. DNA for the CDR3: TGTGCCAGCAGCTTACCGAAGGGACATCCCGGGGAGCTGTTTTTT. Its translation is CASSLPKGHPGELFF.

This rearrangement joins TRBV5-5 to TRBJ2-7; the D gene is possibly TRBD2 (5 bases). V was clipped by 0 bases and J by 0 bases, with 10 bases between them. This CDR3 is built from 15 residues. The germline V gene encodes CDR1 SGHKS and CDR2 YYEKEE (reference sequence). The CDR3 region is CASSLVGVPSYEQYF. CDR3 nucleotides: TGTGCCAGCAGCTTGGTCGGGGTCCCCTCCTACGAGCAGTACTTC.

The CDR3 coding sequence is TGTGCCAGCTCCGCGGATTACGATGAGCAGTTCTTC. The encoded protein is CASSADYDEQFF. The genes are TRBV18 and TRBJ2-1; unclear D gene. There are 12 residues in the CDR3. With 6 bases removed from V and 8 bases from J, the gap between germline ends came to 11 bases. The V gene's germline CDR1 is KGHSH and CDR2 LQKENI. The whole variable domain, filled in from reference TRBV18 and TRBJ2-1, reads NAGVMQNPRHLVRRRGQEARLRCSPMKGHSHVYWYRQLPEEGLKFMVYLQKENIIDESGMPKERFSAEFPKEGPSILRIQQVVRGDSAAYFCASSADYDEQFFGPGTRLTVL.

Comment on this clonotype: A junction boundary mismatches the germline segment, possibly from a read error. The chain recombines TRBV4-1 with TRBJ2-3, with D perhaps given as TRBD1 or TRBD2 (5 bases each). The CDR3 has 15 amino acids. Per the germline V gene, CDR1 is MGHRA and CDR2 is YSYEKL. CDR3 coding DNA: TGCGCCAGCAGCCAAGGACCTGGGGCCGGGGATACGCAGTGTTTT. Translating gives CASSQGPGAGDTQCF.

This clonotype was seen a handful of times. This may come from a read error, since a much larger clone is one base off. The chain joins TRBV3-1 to TRBJ2-5; tentative D call: TRBD1 (5 bases). This CDR3 has 14 amino acids. Germline V gene data show CDR1 as LGHDT and CDR2 as YNNKEL (reference sequence). CDR3 loop: CASFWTSGQGTQYF. DNA of the CDR3: TGTGCCAGCTTCTGGACATCGGGCCAAGGGACCCAGTACTTC.

This clonotype was counted only a few times. The chain is built from TRBV5-1 and TRBJ2-1; D possibly corresponds to TRBD1 (6 bases). The germline V and J ends were trimmed by 5 bases and 6 bases, with 15 bases remaining between them. Per germline, CDR1 SGHRS and CDR2 YFSETQ. The CDR3 contains 14 residues. CDR3 amino acids: CASRYQVGANEQFF. For the CDR3, the DNA is TGCGCCAGCAGGTACCAGGTGGGGGCCAATGAGCAGTTCTTC. The complete variable domain, with remaining parts taken from reference TRBV5-1 and TRBJ2-1, reads KAGVTQTPRYLIKTRGQQVTLSCSPISGHRSVSWYQQTPGQGLQFLFEYFSETQRNKGNFPGRFSGRQFSNSRSEMNVSTLELGDSALYLCASRYQVGANEQFFGPGTRLTVL.

The CDR3 is CASSLIKDQPQHF. In DNA, the CDR3 is TGTGCCAGCAGTTTAATAAAAGATCAGCCCCAGCATTTT. This chain uses TRBV27 with TRBJ1-5; unclear D gene. The germline V and J ends were trimmed by 2 bases and 5 bases, with 7 bases remaining between them. Germline V gene data show CDR1 as MNHEY and CDR2 as SMNVEV (reference sequence). The CDR3 extends over 13 amino acids.

This chain links TRBV6-1 with TRBJ2-6, with 9 bases matching TRBD1. Trimming removed 5 bases from V and 2 bases from J; junction bases left unmatched: 10. The CDR3 has 18 amino acids. In germline, CDR1 is MNHNS, CDR2 SASEGT. This chain's CDR3 is CASSPPGQGFAGANVLTF. Here the CDR3 DNA reads TGTGCCAGCAGTCCACCGGGACAGGGTTTTGCTGGGGCCAACGTCCTGACTTTC.

The V call is TRBV5-1, the J call TRBJ2-3, with D possibly matching TRBD2 (5 bases). Deletions cut 1 base from V and 0 bases from J, with 9 bases between. The CDR3 has 15 amino acids. The germline CDR1 and CDR2 sequences are SGHRS and YFSETQ. Here the CDR3 DNA reads TGCGCCAGCAGCTTGAAGCGGTCTAGCACAGATACGCAGTATTTT. It is translated as CASSLKRSSTDTQYF.

In this sample, this clonotype turned up many times. The rearrangement links TRBV9 to TRBJ2-3; TRBD1 is a possible D gene (5 bases). V was pared by 0 bases and J by 10 bases, with 12 bases between. In germline, CDR1 is SGDLS, CDR2 YYNGEE. The CDR3 runs to 13 residues. The CDR3 bases are TGTGCCAGCAGCGTAGCCCAGGGAAGGGCGCAGTATTTT. It is translated as CASSVAQGRAQYF.

The V gene is TRBV24-1, the J gene TRBJ2-1; possible D gene TRBD2, 5 bases. Looked up from germline, CDR1 is KGHDR and CDR2 is SFDVKD. There are 13 residues in the CDR3. V lost 5 bases to trimming and J lost 7 bases, with 11 bases between them. The CDR3 sequence is CATSGSEGNEQFF. CDR3 bases: TGTGCCACCAGTGGTAGCGAAGGAAATGAGCAGTTCTTC.

Many counts were recorded for this clonotype. The CDR3 nucleotides are TGTGCCAGCAGTGCGTCGGGGGCGGGTGAGCAGTTCTTC. This codes for CASSASGAGEQFF. The V and J genes are TRBV28 and TRBJ2-1; perhaps D is TRBD1 or TRBD2 (6 bases each). Trimming took 5 bases from V and 9 from J, leaving 14 bases between them. Germline CDR1 MDHEN, CDR2 SYDVKM. The CDR3 runs 13 residues.

This chain connects TRBV5-6 to TRBJ1-2, with TRBD1 matching over 7 bases. V lost 7 bases, J lost 0 bases, and 9 bases stayed unmatched. CDR3 size: 15 residues. Germline V lookup: CDR1 SGHDT, CDR2 YYEEEE. The CDR3 here is CASEWGQHANYGYTF. CDR3 sequence (DNA): TGTGCCAGCGAGTGGGGACAGCATGCTAACTATGGCTACACCTTC.

The V and J genes are TRBV20-1 and TRBJ2-7; D remains unclear. The CDR3 sequence is 10 residues long. Germline loops: CDR1 DFQATT, CDR2 SNEGSKA (reference sequence). V lost 5 bases and J 5 bases, leaving 7 bases between the germline ends. CDR3 in DNA: TGCAGTGCTGGGCAGCACGAGCAGTACTTC. Protein: CSAGQHEQYF.

Only a few counts were recorded for this clonotype. The chain uses TRBV30 and TRBJ1-2; D not resolved. V shed 4 bases and J shed 8 bases, with 11 bases lying between them. The V gene's germline CDR1 is GTSNPN and CDR2 SVGIG (reference sequence). This CDR3 region has 11 residues. The CDR3 reads CAWMGIRGYTF. As DNA, the CDR3 is TGTGCCTGGATGGGGATTCGGGGCTACACCTTC.

This clonotype has a count of ten or more. The chain combines TRBV29-1 with TRBJ2-1; D is unclear. This CDR3 has 11 residues. Trimming took off 6 bases at V and 6 bases at J, with 9 bases between the two ends. Looked up from germline, CDR1 is SQVTM and CDR2 is ANQGSEA. CDR3 region: CSVWTLNEQFF. CDR3 DNA sequence: TGCAGCGTCTGGACCCTCAATGAGCAGTTCTTC.

This chain joins TRBV30 and TRBJ2-1; D gene uncertain. V lost 5 bases and J lost 8, with 13 bases in between. CDR3 size: 12 residues. The V gene's germline CDR1 is GTSNPN and CDR2 SVGIG (reference sequence). This CDR3 is CAWQGRADEQFF. CDR3 DNA sequence: TGTGCCTGGCAAGGTAGGGCCGATGAGCAGTTCTTC. Full variable domain (rest looked up from reference TRBV30 and TRBJ2-1): SQTIHQWPATLVQPVGSPLSLECTVEGTSNPNLYWYRQAAGRGLQLLFYSVGIGQISSEVPQNLSASRPQDRQFILSSKKLLLSDSGFYLCAWQGRADEQFFGPGTRLTVL.

V usage is TRBV5-5 and J usage is TRBJ1-4; D might be TRBD1 (6 bases). The CDR3 is 16 amino acids. Germline CDR1 reads SGHKS; CDR2 reads YYEKEE (reference sequence). V shed 4 bases and J shed 5 bases, with 18 bases lying between them. CDR3 sequence: CASSPQINTGNEKLFF. DNA of the CDR3: TGTGCCAGCAGCCCACAAATAAACACAGGGAATGAAAAACTGTTTTTT.

The sample holds a few counts of this clonotype. In nucleotides, the CDR3 is TGCGCCAGCGGCACGGGACAGGTTAATGAAAAACTGTTTTTT. Its protein product is CASGTGQVNEKLFF. The chain carries TRBV5-1 and TRBJ1-4; 8 bases align to TRBD1. V lost 7 bases to trimming and J lost 4 bases; unmatched junction nucleotides: 6. CDR1 and CDR2 from the germline V gene are SGHRS and YFSETQ. There are 14 residues in the CDR3.